The clone carrying this TCR beta chain was recorded once. This entry belongs to a study of shared clonotypes between healthy human individuals. V lost 0 bases to trimming and J lost 1 base; unmatched junction nucleotides: 2. There are 16 residues in the CDR3. Germline assignment: CDR1 WNHNN and CDR2 SYGVQD (reference sequence). Genomic DNA per cell subset filled all wells of several immunoSEQ plates. Measured with immunoSEQ multiplex PCR; TCRdb has only the in-frame clones, and not every one. Of over a million clones detected, about 74% appear once; the ten largest clones hold 1.5%. The chain links TRBV10-1 to TRBJ2-3, with 9 bases that match TRBD1. This TCR was sampled from a man younger than 35 in good health. Sequenced material: memory CD4+ T cells sorted from blood. Subset denoted: CD45RA-negative fraction. CDR3 nucleotide sequence: TGCGCCAGCAGTGAGTCGAGGACAGGGGGCACAGATACGCAGTATTTT. Its translation is CASSESRTGGTDTQYF.